These 30 T cell receptor beta chains were all obtained from the same sample, sequenced in a study of blood T cell repertoires in COVID-19 (TCRdb year 2020). The library was generated by the immunoSEQ multiplex PCR assay. TCRdb took this table from immuneACCESS and kept in-frame rearrangements with V and J called. Such tables lack part of the clones; where checked against another copy, unresolved V genes explain under half of the gap, and the rest is unexplained. For this sample the table gives roughly 190,000 clones, of which 94% were detected only once. In total, the top ten clones hold 0.76% of the sample. Sequencing was carried out using peripheral blood. The receptors were gathered from a young man with COVID-19, enrolled during active disease.

This chain joins TRBV9 and TRBJ2-7; perhaps TRBD2 as D (7 bases). This CDR3 comprises 15 residues. V dropped 0 bases and J dropped 5 bases, with 15 bases sitting between them. The germline V gene has CDR1 SGDLS and CDR2 YYNGEE. CDR3 in DNA: TGTGCCAGCAGCGTAGCTCCCGGGGGGCGGGACGAGCAGTACTTC. Translation: CASSVAPGGRDEQYF.

J is TRBJ2-5 and V is TRBV5-1; D possibly corresponds to TRBD2 (6 bases). The V end was cut by 3 bases, the J end by 1 base, with 13 bases between. The CDR3 covers 15 residues. Germline assignment: CDR1 SGHRS and CDR2 YFSETQ. CDR3 sequence (DNA): TGCGCCAGCAGCTACGGAGGGGAGCCCCAAGAGACCCAGTACTTC. Amino acid sequence: CASSYGGEPQETQYF.

The chain uses TRBV27 and TRBJ1-1; no clear D gene. The germline V gene encodes CDR1 MNHEY and CDR2 SMNVEV (reference sequence). Trimming cost V 1 base and J 1 base, with 7 bases left between them. This CDR3 region has 14 residues. The CDR3 loop is CASSLFAGNTEAFF. The CDR3, as DNA: TGTGCCAGCAGTTTATTTGCAGGGAACACTGAAGCTTTCTTT.

The chain links TRBV2 to TRBJ1-5; 7 bases fit TRBD1. V was pared by 6 bases and J by 0 bases, with 5 bases of the junction left unmatched. Germline CDR1 reads SNHLY; CDR2 reads FYNNEI. The CDR3 runs 15 residues. The CDR3 coding sequence is TGTGCCAGCAGGGAGACAGGGCCTAGCAATCAGCCCCAGCATTTT. Its translation: CASRETGPSNQPQHF. The full variable domain, with the rest looked up from reference TRBV2 and TRBJ1-5, is EPEVTQTPSHQVTQMGQEVILRCVPISNHLYFYWYRQILGQKVEFLVSFYNNEISEKSEIFDDQFSVERPDGSNFTLKIRSTKLEDSAMYFCASRETGPSNQPQHFGDGTRLSIL.

The chain employs TRBV6-5 and TRBJ1-1; unclear D gene. The CDR3 has 15 amino acids. The V gene lost 6 bases and the J gene lost 1 base, with 15 bases spanning the gap. Germline-derived CDR1 and CDR2 are MNHEY and SVGAGI. The chain's CDR3 is CASSRREGGNTEAFF. CDR3 DNA: TGTGCCAGCAGCCGCCGGGAGGGCGGGAACACTGAAGCTTTCTTT.

This clone was seen a handful of times. The chain is built from TRBV3-1 (or the pseudogene TRBV3-2) and TRBJ2-7; D is perhaps TRBD1 (6 bases). In germline, CDR1 is LGHDT, CDR2 YNNKEL (reference sequence). This CDR3 is 13 amino acids long. V shed 5 bases and J shed 0 bases, with 8 bases lying between them. CDR3 nucleotides: TGTGCCAGCAGCTCAGGGGTCTCCTACGAGCAGTACTTC. Its protein product is CASSSGVSYEQYF.

J is TRBJ1-2 and V is TRBV7-6, with D possibly matching TRBD1 (6 bases). With 9 bases removed from V and 8 bases from J, the gap between germline ends came to 22 bases. CDR3 length: 14 residues. Germline V gives CDR1 SGHVS, CDR2 FNYEAQ. DNA for the CDR3: TGTGCCAGTGGGACCGGGACACCCCTTGAAGGCTACACCTTC. This gives the protein CASGTGTPLEGYTF. The full variable domain, rest sourced from reference TRBV7-6 and TRBJ1-2, is GAGVSQSPRYKVTKRGQDVALRCDPISGHVSLYWYRQALGQGPEFLTYFNYEAQQDKSGLPNDRFSAERPEGSISTLTIQRTEQRDSAMYRCASGTGTPLEGYTFGSGTRLTVV.

This chain joins TRBV12-5 and TRBJ2-7, with 13 bases matching TRBD2. The CDR3 covers 15 residues. The ends lost 5 bases at V and 4 bases at J; junction bases unmatched: 5. Germline CDR1 LGHNT, CDR2 FRNRAP. The CDR3 region is CASGPTSGGAYEQYF. The CDR3 region has the DNA TGTGCTAGTGGTCCAACTAGCGGGGGGGCATACGAGCAGTACTTC.

This chain joins TRBV6-5 and TRBJ1-1; the D gene is possibly TRBD1 (6 bases). Germline CDR1 reads MNHEY; CDR2 reads SVGAGI. The V end lost 5 bases, the J end lost 6 bases, and 19 bases lay between the germline ends. This CDR3 contains 15 residues. CDR3: CASSRQRTEVSEAFF. DNA for the CDR3: TGTGCCAGCAGTCGACAGAGGACAGAAGTTTCTGAAGCTTTCTTT.

V usage is TRBV2 and J usage is TRBJ1-4; tentative D call: TRBD1 (6 bases). The ends were cut back, 4 bases at V and 8 bases at J, with 11 bases in the middle. This CDR3 is 13 amino acids long. The germline gives CDR1 SNHLY, CDR2 FYNNEI. CDR3 in amino acids: CASSVTGPEKLFF. The DNA for the CDR3 is TGTGCCAGCAGTGTAACAGGGCCAGAAAAACTGTTTTTT.

The chain recombines TRBV6-5 with TRBJ2-7, with 10 bases fitting TRBD1. The V gene's germline CDR1 is MNHEY and CDR2 SVGAGI. The trim removed 6 bases at V and 3 bases at J, leaving 8 bases unmatched. This CDR3 comprises 15 residues. The CDR3 bases are TGTGCCAGCAGCCGGACAGGGGGTCCCTACTACGAGCAGTACTTC. Its translation is CASSRTGGPYYEQYF.

With regard to this clone: Within the sample, other DNA sequences also encode this same CDR3. The rearrangement joins TRBV5-1 to TRBJ1-1; TRBD1 aligns across 10 bases. Germline CDR1 is SGHRS and CDR2 is YFSETQ. The CDR3 runs 16 residues. V was clipped by 4 bases and J by 1 base; unmatched bases: 7. CDR3 sequence reads: CASSPGQGTQNTEAFF. The CDR3 bases are TGCGCCAGCAGCCCGGGACAGGGGACGCAGAACACTGAAGCTTTCTTT. Filled out from reference TRBV5-1 and TRBJ1-1, the complete variable domain reads KAGVTQTPRYLIKTRGQQVTLSCSPISGHRSVSWYQQTPGQGLQFLFEYFSETQRNKGNFPGRFSGRQFSNSRSEMNVSTLELGDSALYLCASSPGQGTQNTEAFFGQGTRLTVV.

This chain links TRBV18 with TRBJ2-5; 10 nucleotides match TRBD1. Per germline, CDR1 KGHSH and CDR2 LQKENI. The CDR3 has 16 residues. The ends lost 2 bases at V and 5 bases at J; junction bases unmatched: 8. CDR3 nucleotide sequence: TGTGCCAGCTCACCATCGGGACAGGGGACTTCGGAGACCCAGTACTTC. Translation gives CASSPSGQGTSETQYF.

The gene calls are TRBV7-2 and TRBJ1-5; possibly TRBD1 for D (6 bases). This CDR3 spans 17 amino acids. CDR1 and CDR2 (germline): SGHTA, FQGNSA. V was shortened by 1 base and J by 0 bases, with 13 bases between the two germline ends. CDR3 residues: CASSLEGGSYSNQPQHF. Here the CDR3 DNA reads TGTGCCAGCAGCTTAGAGGGGGGGAGCTATAGCAATCAGCCCCAGCATTTT.

V and J are TRBV5-5 and TRBJ2-5, with TRBD2 identical over 7 bases. Germline lookup yields CDR1 SGHKS and CDR2 YYEKEE (reference sequence). V shed 0 bases and J 5 bases; nucleotides not matched to a gene: 7. The CDR3 is 15 residues long. The CDR3 sequence: CASSLAGGTGETQYF. CDR3 coding DNA: TGTGCCAGCAGCTTGGCCGGGGGGACGGGCGAGACCCAGTACTTC.

The V call is TRBV5-1, the J call TRBJ1-4; 8 nucleotides agree with TRBD1. Per germline, CDR1 SGHRS and CDR2 YFSETQ. The CDR3 is 15 residues long. J was trimmed by 3 bases and V by 2 bases; bases with no gene match: 3. In nucleotides, the CDR3 is TGCGCCAGCAGCTTCGACAGGGGAGCTAATGAAAAACTGTTTTTT. Protein sequence: CASSFDRGANEKLFF.

This rearrangement joins TRBV19 to TRBJ1-1, with 7 bases identical to TRBD1. V dropped 5 bases and J dropped 1; count of bases not matched to a gene: 10. CDR1 LNHDA and CDR2 SQIVND come from the germline V gene (reference sequence). The CDR3 covers 16 residues. As DNA, the CDR3 is TGTGCCAGTAGTCTCCCGACAGGGCGGGGGAACACTGAAGCTTTCTTT. Protein sequence: CASSLPTGRGNTEAFF.

This chain uses TRBV4-1 with TRBJ2-3; possibly TRBD1 for D (6 bases). The CDR3 loop spans 14 amino acids. Germline lookup yields CDR1 MGHRA and CDR2 YSYEKL. Trimming pared 8 bases from V and 0 bases from J, leaving 12 bases between. The CDR3 spells CASQPGHSTDTQYF. In nucleotides, the CDR3 is TGCGCCAGCCAACCGGGACACAGCACAGATACGCAGTATTTT.

The rearrangement joins TRBV5-6 to TRBJ2-5; 10 nucleotides line up with TRBD2. The CDR3 covers 16 residues. The germline CDR1 and CDR2 sequences are SGHDT and YYEEEE. Unmatched junction bases numbered 11, after V lost 4 bases and J lost 5 bases. The CDR3: CASSTPLAGMGETQYF. CDR3 bases: TGTGCCAGCAGCACCCCACTAGCGGGGATGGGGGAGACCCAGTACTTC.

The V gene is TRBV15, the J gene TRBJ1-1; 8 positions agree with TRBD1. The CDR3 covers 17 residues. Looked up from germline, CDR1 is LNHNV and CDR2 is YYDKDF (reference sequence). Trimming took 7 bases from V and 0 from J; bases not matched to a gene: 13. The CDR3 loop is CATTGGRPVPVNTEAFF. CDR3 nucleotides: TGTGCCACCACAGGGGGCCGTCCCGTTCCCGTGAACACTGAAGCTTTCTTT.

The chain combines TRBV9 with TRBJ2-3; TRBD1 matches 8 bases. Looked up from germline, CDR1 is SGDLS and CDR2 is YYNGEE. V gave up 4 bases and J gave up 0 bases; unmatched junction bases: 4. The CDR3 extends over 15 amino acids. CDR3 sequence (DNA): TGTGCCAGCAGCTCCAGACAGGGGAGCACAGATACGCAGTATTTT. Translating gives CASSSRQGSTDTQYF.

This sequence joins TRBV12-3 or TRBV12-4 and TRBJ1-5; 8 nucleotides match TRBD1. V shed 4 bases and J 7 bases; nucleotides not matched to a gene: 3. This CDR3 is 13 amino acids long. The CDR3 loop reads CASSSTGEQPQHF. The CDR3 DNA follows: TGTGCCAGCAGTTCGACAGGGGAGCAGCCCCAGCATTTT.

This chain joins TRBV5-1 and TRBJ1-1; 7 bases are a match to TRBD1. Germline assignment: CDR1 SGHRS and CDR2 YFSETQ. CDR3 length: 17 amino acids. V shed 2 bases, J shed 0 bases, and the junction held 10 bases outside the gene matches. The CDR3 DNA reads TGCGCCAGCAGCTTCTCTACCGGGACAGTCATGAACACTGAAGCTTTCTTT. Protein sequence: CASSFSTGTVMNTEAFF.

This chain links TRBV3-1 (or the pseudogene TRBV3-2) with TRBJ2-5; 8 nucleotides agree with TRBD2. Per germline, CDR1 LGHDT and CDR2 YNNKEL (reference sequence). This CDR3 has 15 amino acids. V lost 5 bases, J lost 5 bases, and 10 bases stayed unmatched. The CDR3 region has the DNA TGTGCCAGCAGCTTCGGCGGGGGGCTTGGGGAGACCCAGTACTTC. Its translation is CASSFGGGLGETQYF.

The chain joins TRBV4-1 to TRBJ2-2, with 8 bases aligning to TRBD1. From germline, CDR1 is MGHRA and CDR2 YSYEKL. This CDR3 has 14 amino acids. J gave up 6 bases and V 4 bases, and 4 bases lay outside the gene matches. The CDR3 DNA reads TGCGCCAGCAGCCTCCTGGACAGGGCCGGGGAGCTGTTTTTT. This codes for CASSLLDRAGELFF.

The chain has TRBV30 and TRBJ1-2; 9 bases line up with TRBD1. The V and J ends lost 5 bases and 10 bases, in that order; junction bases with no gene match: 5. The CDR3 is 11 amino acids. Germline CDR1 GTSNPN, CDR2 SVGIG (reference sequence). The CDR3 here is CAWGTGFYYTF. CDR3 bases: TGTGCCTGGGGGACAGGGTTTTACTACACCTTC. The entire variable domain, with the rest obtained from reference TRBV30 and TRBJ1-2, is as follows: SQTIHQWPATLVQPVGSPLSLECTVEGTSNPNLYWYRQAAGRGLQLLFYSVGIGQISSEVPQNLSASRPQDRQFILSSKKLLLSDSGFYLCAWGTGFYYTFGSGTRLTVV.

This chain connects TRBV18 to TRBJ1-6; D is perhaps TRBD1 (5 bases). Trimming removed 3 bases from V and 8 bases from J, with 11 bases in between. Looked up from germline, CDR1 is KGHSH and CDR2 is LQKENI. The CDR3 has 14 amino acids. Here the CDR3 DNA reads TGTGCCAGCTCACCGGGAGGGGAGTATTCACCCCTCCACTTT. The encoded protein is CASSPGGEYSPLHF.

The chain employs TRBV10-3 and TRBJ1-6; D is unclear. V gave up 5 bases and J gave up 0 bases, with 14 bases separating them. CDR3 length: 17 amino acids. CDR1 is ENHRY and CDR2 is SYGVKD in the germline V gene. CDR3 protein: CAISPGAGSSYNSPLHF. DNA of the CDR3: TGTGCCATCAGTCCGGGCGCGGGAAGCTCCTATAATTCACCCCTCCACTTT.

V is TRBV25-1 and J is TRBJ1-4, with no clear D. Germline CDR1 reads MGHDK; CDR2 reads SYGVNS. V dropped 3 bases and J dropped 8 bases, with 16 bases sitting between them. The CDR3 runs 15 residues. DNA for the CDR3: TGTGCCAGCAGTGACCAGGACCTCGGCGGGGAAAAACTGTTTTTT. Its translation: CASSDQDLGGEKLFF.

The chain uses TRBV2 and TRBJ1-1, with 10 bases fitting TRBD1. J was trimmed by 2 bases and V by 7 bases; bases with no gene match: 10. The germline V gene encodes CDR1 SNHLY and CDR2 FYNNEI. The CDR3 has 16 residues. This chain's CDR3 is CASKTDRGLVNTEAFF. CDR3 DNA: TGTGCCAGCAAAACAGACAGGGGGCTAGTAAACACTGAAGCTTTCTTT.